This T cell receptor beta chain came from a study of OX40 agonist ivuxolimab in advanced cancers. The method was immunoSEQ multiplex PCR; TCRdb's version includes in-frame clones alone and lacks a portion of them. The sample carries roughly 87,000 clones, just over 90% recorded once. The trim removed 4 bases at V and 8 bases at J, leaving 16 bases unmatched. Germline CDR1 and CDR2: ENHRY and SYGVKD. This CDR3 is 18 amino acids long. The V and J genes are TRBV10-3 and TRBJ2-1, with 11 bases aligning to TRBD2. This sequence originates from an adult with an advanced solid tumor such as melanoma, head and neck, liver or kidney cancer. The input for sequencing was CD4+ or CD8+ T cells sorted from blood, taken in a trial of the OX40 agonist ivuxolimab. Here the CDR3 DNA reads TGTGCCATCAGTGCGGGTCTGGGTAGCGGGGGGGCCATGGATGAGCAGTTCTTC. Translating it yields CAISAGLGSGGAMDEQFF.